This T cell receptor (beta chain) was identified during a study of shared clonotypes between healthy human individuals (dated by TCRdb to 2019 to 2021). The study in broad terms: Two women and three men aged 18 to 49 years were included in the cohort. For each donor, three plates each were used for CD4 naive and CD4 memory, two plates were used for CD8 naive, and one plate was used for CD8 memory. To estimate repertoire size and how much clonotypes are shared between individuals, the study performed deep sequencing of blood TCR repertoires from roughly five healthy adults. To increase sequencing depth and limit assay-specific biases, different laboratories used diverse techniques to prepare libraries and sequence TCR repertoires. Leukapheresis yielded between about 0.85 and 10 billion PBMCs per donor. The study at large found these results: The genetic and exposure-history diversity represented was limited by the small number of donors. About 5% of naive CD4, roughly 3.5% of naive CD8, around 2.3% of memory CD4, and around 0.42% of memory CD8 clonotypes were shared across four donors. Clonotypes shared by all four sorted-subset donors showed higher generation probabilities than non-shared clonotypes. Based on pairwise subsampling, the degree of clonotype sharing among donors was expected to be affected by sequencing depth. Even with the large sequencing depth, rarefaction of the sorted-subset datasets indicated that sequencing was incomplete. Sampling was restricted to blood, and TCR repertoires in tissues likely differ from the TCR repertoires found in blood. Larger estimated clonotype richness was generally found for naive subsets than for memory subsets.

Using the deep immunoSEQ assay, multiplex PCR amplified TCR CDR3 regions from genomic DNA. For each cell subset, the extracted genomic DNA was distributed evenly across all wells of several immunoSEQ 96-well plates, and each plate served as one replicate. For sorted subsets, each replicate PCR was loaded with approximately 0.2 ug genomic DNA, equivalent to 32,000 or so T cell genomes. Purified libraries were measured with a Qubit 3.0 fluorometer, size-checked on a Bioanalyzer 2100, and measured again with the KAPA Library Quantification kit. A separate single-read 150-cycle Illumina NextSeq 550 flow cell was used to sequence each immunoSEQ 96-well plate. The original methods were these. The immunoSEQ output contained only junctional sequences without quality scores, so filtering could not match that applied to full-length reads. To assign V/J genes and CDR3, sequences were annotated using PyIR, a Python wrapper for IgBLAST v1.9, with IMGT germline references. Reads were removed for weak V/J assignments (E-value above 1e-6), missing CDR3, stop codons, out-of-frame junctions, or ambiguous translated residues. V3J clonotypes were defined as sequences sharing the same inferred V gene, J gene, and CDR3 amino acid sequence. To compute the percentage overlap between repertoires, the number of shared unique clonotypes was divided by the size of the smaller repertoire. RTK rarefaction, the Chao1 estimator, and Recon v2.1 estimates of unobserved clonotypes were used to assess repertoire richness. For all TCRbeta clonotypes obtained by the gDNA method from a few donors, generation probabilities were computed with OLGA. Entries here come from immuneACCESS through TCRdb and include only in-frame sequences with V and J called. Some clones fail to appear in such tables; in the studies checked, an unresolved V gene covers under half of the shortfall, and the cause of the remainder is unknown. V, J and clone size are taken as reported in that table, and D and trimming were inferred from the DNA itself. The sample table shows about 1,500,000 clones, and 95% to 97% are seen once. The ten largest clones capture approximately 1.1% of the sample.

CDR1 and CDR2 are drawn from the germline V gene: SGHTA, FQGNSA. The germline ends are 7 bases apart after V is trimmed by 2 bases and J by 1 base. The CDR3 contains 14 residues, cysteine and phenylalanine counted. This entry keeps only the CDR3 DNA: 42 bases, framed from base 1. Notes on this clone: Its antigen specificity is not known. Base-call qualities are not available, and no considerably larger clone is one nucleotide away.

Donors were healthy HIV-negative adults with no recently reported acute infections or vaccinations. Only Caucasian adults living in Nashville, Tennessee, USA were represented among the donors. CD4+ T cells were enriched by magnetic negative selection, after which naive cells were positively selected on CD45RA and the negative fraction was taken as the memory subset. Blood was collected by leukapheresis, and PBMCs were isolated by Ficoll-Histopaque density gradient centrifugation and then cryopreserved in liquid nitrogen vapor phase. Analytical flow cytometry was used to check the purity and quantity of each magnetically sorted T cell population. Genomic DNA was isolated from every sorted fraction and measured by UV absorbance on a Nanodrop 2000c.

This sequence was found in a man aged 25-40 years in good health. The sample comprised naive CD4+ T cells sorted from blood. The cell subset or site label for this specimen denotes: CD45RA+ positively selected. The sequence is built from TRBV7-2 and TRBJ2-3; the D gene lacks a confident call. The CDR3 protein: CASSLNPGTDTQYF. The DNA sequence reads TGTGCCAGCAGCTTAAATCCGGGCACAGATACGCAGTATTTT. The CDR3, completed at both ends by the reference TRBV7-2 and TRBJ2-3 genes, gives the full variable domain GAGVSQSPSNKVTEKGKDVELRCDPISGHTALYWYRQSLGQGLEFLIYFQGNSAPDKSGLPSDRFSAERTGGSVSTLTIQRTQQEDSAVYLCASSLNPGTDTQYFGPGTRLTVL.